Below are 17 T cell receptor beta chains sequenced from a single sample in a study of OX40 agonist ivuxolimab in advanced cancers. Clones were read by immunoSEQ multiplex PCR, and TCRdb kept only the in-frame ones, dropping some. Here the sample spans around 83,000 clones, roughly 85% being singletons. The sequences come from CD4+ or CD8+ T cells sorted from blood, collected in a trial of the OX40 agonist ivuxolimab. Source of these receptors: an adult with an advanced solid tumor such as melanoma, head and neck, liver or kidney cancer.

This clone was seen more than once but under ten times. At one end the junction does not follow the germline gene, possibly because of a read error. The rearrangement joins TRBV30 to TRBJ2-1; the D gene is possibly TRBD2 (6 bases). Per germline, CDR1 GTSNPN and CDR2 SVGIG (reference sequence). The CDR3 spans 14 residues. The CDR3 sequence is CAWSVGDSDKEQFF. CDR3 nucleotide sequence: TGTGCCTGGAGTGTAGGGGACTCTGACAAAGAGCAGTTCTTC. Based on the CDR3 plus reference TRBV30 and TRBJ2-1, the full variable domain is SQTIHQWPATLVQPVGSPLSLECTVEGTSNPNLYWYRQAAGRGLQLLFYSVGIGQISSEVPQNLSASRPQDRQFILSSKKLLLSDSGFYLCAWSVGDSDKEQFFGPGTRLTVL.

V and J are TRBV5-4 and TRBJ2-7, with D perhaps being TRBD1 or TRBD2 (6 bases each). Germline assignment: CDR1 SGHNT and CDR2 YYREEE (reference sequence). The germline V and J ends were trimmed by 6 bases and 2 bases, with 21 bases remaining between them. The CDR3 is 16 residues long. The CDR3 region is CASTSEGGSATYEQYF. CDR3 in DNA: TGTGCCAGCACCTCGGAGGGGGGTAGCGCTACCTACGAGCAGTACTTC. The whole variable domain, remainder taken from reference TRBV5-4 and TRBJ2-7, is ETGVTQSPTHLIKTRGQQVTLRCSSQSGHNTVSWYQQALGQGPQFIFQYYREEENGRGNFPPRFSGLQFPNYSSELNVNALELDDSALYLCASTSEGGSATYEQYFGPGTRLTVT.

This sequence joins TRBV18 and TRBJ2-5; D is undetermined. The germline gives CDR1 KGHSH, CDR2 LQKENI. The CDR3 sequence is 13 residues long. V was shortened by 3 bases and J by 5 bases, with 10 bases between the two germline ends. The CDR3 loop reads CASSPRMGETQYF. The CDR3 nucleotides are TGTGCCAGCTCACCGCGGATGGGGGAGACCCAGTACTTC.

The V call is TRBV30, the J call TRBJ2-1; D is ambiguous. V lost 2 bases, J lost 5 bases, and 10 bases lay in between. Germline V lookup: CDR1 GTSNPN, CDR2 SVGIG (reference sequence). The CDR3 spans 13 residues. CDR3 loop: CAWSIQLDNEQFF. The CDR3, as DNA: TGTGCCTGGAGTATACAGCTAGACAATGAGCAGTTCTTC.

V gene TRBV4-2 combines with J gene TRBJ2-4, with 10 bases matching TRBD2. The CDR3 extends over 17 amino acids. J gave up 0 bases and V 1 base, and 3 bases lay outside the gene matches. CDR1 and CDR2 from the germline V gene are LGHNA and YNFKEQ. The CDR3 DNA reads as TGTGCCAGCAGCCAAGCTAGCGGGGGTATAGCCAAAAACATTCAGTACTTC. Its translation is CASSQASGGIAKNIQYF.

The chain has TRBV28 and TRBJ1-1, with a weak D call TRBD1 (5 bases). This CDR3 has 11 amino acids. The V gene's germline CDR1 is MDHEN and CDR2 SYDVKM. Trimming cost V 7 bases and J 6 bases, with 9 bases left between them. The CDR3 DNA reads as TGTGCCAGCACTCTAGGGGCTGAAGCTTTCTTT. Translation: CASTLGAEAFF.

V gene TRBV27 combines with J gene TRBJ2-1; 7 nucleotides line up with TRBD1. This CDR3 has 14 amino acids. In germline, CDR1 is MNHEY, CDR2 SMNVEV (reference sequence). J was trimmed by 8 bases and V by 5 bases; bases with no gene match: 9. The DNA for the CDR3 is TGTGCCAGCAGTCCGCGGACAGGCTCGGATGAGCAGTTCTTC. Translated: CASSPRTGSDEQFF.

This chain joins TRBV19 and TRBJ1-3; D may be TRBD1 (5 bases). The CDR3 runs to 14 residues. The germline CDR1 and CDR2 sequences are LNHDA and SQIVND (reference sequence). V dropped 7 bases and J dropped 2 bases, with 12 bases sitting between them. CDR3: CASTPSGAGNTIYF. In DNA form, the CDR3 reads TGTGCCAGTACCCCGTCGGGGGCTGGAAACACCATATATTTT.

This chain's CDR3 is CASSLVADEQFF. CDR3 bases: TGTGCCAGCAGCTTAGTAGCCGATGAGCAGTTCTTC. The chain recombines TRBV11-2 with TRBJ2-1; D unclear. The CDR3 has 12 amino acids. In germline, CDR1 is SGHAT, CDR2 FQNNGV. Between the trimmed V and J ends, which lost 1 base and 8 bases, there was a span of 6 bases.

The chain links TRBV7-9 to TRBJ1-1; the match to TRBD1 covers 10 bases. Germline CDR1 reads SEHNR; CDR2 reads FQNEAQ (reference sequence). The CDR3 length is 16 residues. J was trimmed by 3 bases and V by 3 bases; bases with no gene match: 7. CDR3 sequence (DNA): TGTGCCAGCAGCTTGGTGACAGGGGGCGCGTACACTGAAGCTTTCTTT. It codes for CASSLVTGGAYTEAFF. Filled out from reference TRBV7-9 and TRBJ1-1, the complete variable domain reads DTGVSQNPRHKITKRGQNVTFRCDPISEHNRLYWYRQTLGQGPEFLTYFQNEAQLEKSRLLSDRFSAERPKGSFSTLEIQRTEQGDSAMYLCASSLVTGGAYTEAFFGQGTRLTVV.

This clone has only a few counts. The gene calls are TRBV28 and TRBJ1-1; D remains unclear. This CDR3 has 11 amino acids. Trimming cost V 7 bases and J 3 bases, with 6 bases left between them. The germline gives CDR1 MDHEN, CDR2 SYDVKM. The CDR3: CASTIYTEAFF. The CDR3 DNA reads as TGTGCCAGCACTATTTACACTGAAGCTTTCTTT.

This rearrangement joins TRBV6-1 to TRBJ2-1, with TRBD1 matching over 8 bases. CDR3 length: 14 residues. V was pared by 8 bases and J by 6 bases, with 9 bases of the junction left unmatched. CDR1 is MNHNS, CDR2 SASEGT, per germline. This CDR3 is CASEGGQAGNEQFF. For the CDR3, the DNA is TGTGCCAGCGAAGGGGGACAGGCCGGCAATGAGCAGTTCTTC.

This clone appeared a single time. The genes are TRBV30 and TRBJ1-1; perhaps TRBD1 as D (5 bases). CDR3 size: 15 residues. CDR1 is GTSNPN, CDR2 SVGIG, per germline (reference sequence). Trimming left V 2 bases short and J 3 bases short, with 16 bases between. CDR3 sequence (DNA): TGTGCCTGGAGTCCCCTGGCCTTAGGGGACACTGAAGCTTTCTTT. Translated: CAWSPLALGDTEAFF. Full variable domain (missing parts from reference TRBV30 and TRBJ1-1): SQTIHQWPATLVQPVGSPLSLECTVEGTSNPNLYWYRQAAGRGLQLLFYSVGIGQISSEVPQNLSASRPQDRQFILSSKKLLLSDSGFYLCAWSPLALGDTEAFFGQGTRLTVV.

The V call is TRBV15, the J call TRBJ1-3; possibly TRBD1 for D (6 bases). This CDR3 is built from 14 residues. Germline lookup yields CDR1 LNHNV and CDR2 YYDKDF (reference sequence). V dropped 6 bases and J dropped 1 base, with 10 bases sitting between them. This chain's CDR3 is CATRGGGSGNTIYF. The DNA for the CDR3 is TGTGCCACCAGGGGAGGGGGATCTGGAAACACCATATATTTT.

The genes are TRBV27 and TRBJ1-3; a weak D match, TRBD1 (5 bases). V dropped 9 bases and J dropped 8 bases, with 5 bases sitting between them. The germline CDR1 and CDR2 sequences are MNHEY and SMNVEV (reference sequence). This CDR3 spans 9 amino acids. This chain's CDR3 is CARGDTIYF. CDR3 DNA sequence: TGTGCCAGGGGGGACACCATATATTTT.

The chain couples TRBV2 to TRBJ2-6; D not certain. This CDR3 contains 15 residues. Germline V gene lookup returns CDR1 SNHLY and CDR2 FYNNEI. The V and J ends lost 3 bases and 1 base respectively, with 7 bases between them. The CDR3 region has the DNA TGTGCCAGCAGTGAGGGCCAGTCTGGGGCCAACGTCCTGACTTTC. As protein: CASSEGQSGANVLTF.

The J gene is TRBJ2-3, the V gene TRBV5-4; TRBD2 aligns across 12 bases. CDR1 and CDR2 from the germline V gene are SGHNT and YYREEE (reference sequence). Germline trimming cut 4 bases from V and 5 bases from J; bases unmatched to any gene: 2. The CDR3 has 14 residues. CDR3 DNA: TGTGCCAGCAGCGGGGGACTAGCGGGAGATACGCAGTATTTT. It yields the protein CASSGGLAGDTQYF.